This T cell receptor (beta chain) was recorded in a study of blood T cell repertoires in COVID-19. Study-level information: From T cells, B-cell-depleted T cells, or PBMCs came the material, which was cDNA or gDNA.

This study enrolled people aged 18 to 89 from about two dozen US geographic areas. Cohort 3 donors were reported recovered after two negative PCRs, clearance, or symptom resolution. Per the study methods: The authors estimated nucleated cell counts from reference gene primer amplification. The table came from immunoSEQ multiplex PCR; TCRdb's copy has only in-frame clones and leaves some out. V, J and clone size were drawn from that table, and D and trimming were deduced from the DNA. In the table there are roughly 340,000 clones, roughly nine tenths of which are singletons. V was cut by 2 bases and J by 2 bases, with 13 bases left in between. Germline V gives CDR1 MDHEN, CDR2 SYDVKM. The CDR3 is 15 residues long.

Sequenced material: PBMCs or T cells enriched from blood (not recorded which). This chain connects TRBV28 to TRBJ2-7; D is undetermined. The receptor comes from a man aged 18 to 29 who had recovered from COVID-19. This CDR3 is CASSLDPGLTYEQYF. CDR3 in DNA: TGTGCCAGCAGTTTAGATCCTGGGCTGACCTACGAGCAGTACTTC.